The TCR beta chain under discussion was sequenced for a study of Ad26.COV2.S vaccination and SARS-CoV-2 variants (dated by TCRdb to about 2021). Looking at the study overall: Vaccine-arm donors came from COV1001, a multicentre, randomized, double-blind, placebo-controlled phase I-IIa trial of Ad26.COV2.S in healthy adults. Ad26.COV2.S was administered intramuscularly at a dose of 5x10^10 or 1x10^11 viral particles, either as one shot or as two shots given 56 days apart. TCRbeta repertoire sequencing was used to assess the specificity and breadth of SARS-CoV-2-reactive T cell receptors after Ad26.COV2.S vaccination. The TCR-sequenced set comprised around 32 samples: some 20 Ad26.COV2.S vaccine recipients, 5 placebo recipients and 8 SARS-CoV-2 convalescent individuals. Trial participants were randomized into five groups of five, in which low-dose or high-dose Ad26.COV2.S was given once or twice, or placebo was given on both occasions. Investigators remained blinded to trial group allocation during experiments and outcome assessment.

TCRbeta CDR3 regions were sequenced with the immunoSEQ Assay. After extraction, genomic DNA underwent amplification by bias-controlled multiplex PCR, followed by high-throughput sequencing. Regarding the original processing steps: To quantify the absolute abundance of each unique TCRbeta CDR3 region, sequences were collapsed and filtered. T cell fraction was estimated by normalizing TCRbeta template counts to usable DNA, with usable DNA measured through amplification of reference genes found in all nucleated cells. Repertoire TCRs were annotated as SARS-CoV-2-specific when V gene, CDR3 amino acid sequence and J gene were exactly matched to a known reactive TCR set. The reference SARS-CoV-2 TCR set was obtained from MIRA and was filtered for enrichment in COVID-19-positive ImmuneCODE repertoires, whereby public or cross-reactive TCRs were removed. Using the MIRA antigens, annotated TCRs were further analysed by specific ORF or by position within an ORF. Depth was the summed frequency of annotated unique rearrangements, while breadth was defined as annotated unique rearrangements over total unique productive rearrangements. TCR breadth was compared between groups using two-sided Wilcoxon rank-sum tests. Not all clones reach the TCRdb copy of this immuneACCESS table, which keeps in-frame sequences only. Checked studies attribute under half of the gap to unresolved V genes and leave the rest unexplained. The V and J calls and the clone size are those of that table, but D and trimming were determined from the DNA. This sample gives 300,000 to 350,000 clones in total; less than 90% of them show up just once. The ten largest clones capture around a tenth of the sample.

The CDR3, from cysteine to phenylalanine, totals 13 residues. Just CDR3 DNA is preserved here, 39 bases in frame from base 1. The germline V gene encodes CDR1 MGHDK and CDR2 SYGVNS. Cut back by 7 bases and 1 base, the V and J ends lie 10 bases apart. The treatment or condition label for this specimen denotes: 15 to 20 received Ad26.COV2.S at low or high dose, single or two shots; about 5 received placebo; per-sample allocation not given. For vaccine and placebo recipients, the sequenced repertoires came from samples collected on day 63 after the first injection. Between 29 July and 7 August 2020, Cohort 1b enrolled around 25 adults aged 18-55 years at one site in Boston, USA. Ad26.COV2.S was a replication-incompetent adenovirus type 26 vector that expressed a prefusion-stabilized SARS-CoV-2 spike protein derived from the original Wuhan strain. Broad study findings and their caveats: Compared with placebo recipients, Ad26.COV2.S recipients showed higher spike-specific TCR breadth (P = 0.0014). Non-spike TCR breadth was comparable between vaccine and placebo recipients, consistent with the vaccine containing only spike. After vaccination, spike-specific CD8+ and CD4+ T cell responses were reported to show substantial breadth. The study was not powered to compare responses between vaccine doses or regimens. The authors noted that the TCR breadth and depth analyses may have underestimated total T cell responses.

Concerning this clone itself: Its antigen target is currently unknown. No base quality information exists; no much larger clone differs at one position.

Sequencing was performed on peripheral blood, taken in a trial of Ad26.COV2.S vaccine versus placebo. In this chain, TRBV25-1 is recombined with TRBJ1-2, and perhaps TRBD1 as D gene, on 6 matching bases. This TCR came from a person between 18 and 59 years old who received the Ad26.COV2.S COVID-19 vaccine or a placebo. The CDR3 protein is CASKTGYNYGYTF. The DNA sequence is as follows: TGTGCCAGCAAGACAGGATATAACTATGGCTACACCTTC.